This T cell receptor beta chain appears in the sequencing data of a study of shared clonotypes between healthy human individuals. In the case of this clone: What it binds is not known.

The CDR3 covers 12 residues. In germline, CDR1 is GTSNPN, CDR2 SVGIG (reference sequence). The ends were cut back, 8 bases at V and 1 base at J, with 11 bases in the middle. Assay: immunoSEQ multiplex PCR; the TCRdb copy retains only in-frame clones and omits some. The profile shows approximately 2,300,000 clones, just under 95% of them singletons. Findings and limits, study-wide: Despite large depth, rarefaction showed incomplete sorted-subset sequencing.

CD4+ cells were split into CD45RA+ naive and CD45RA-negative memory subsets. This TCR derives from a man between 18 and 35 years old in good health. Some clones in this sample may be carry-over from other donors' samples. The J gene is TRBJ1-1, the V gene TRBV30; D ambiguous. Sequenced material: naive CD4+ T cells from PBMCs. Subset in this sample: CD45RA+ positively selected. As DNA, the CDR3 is TGTGCCGAAGGTAGATCGAACACTGAAGCTTTCTTT. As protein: CAEGRSNTEAFF.